This T cell receptor (beta chain) is from a study of blood T cell repertoires in COVID-19. Overall study: Italy, Spain and the United States were the sources of the convalescent and acute COVID-19 samples.

To note about this clone: At one end, the junction sequence differs from germline, possibly due to a read error.

CDR1 and CDR2 from the germline V gene are MNHEY and SVGAGI. CDR3 length: 11 residues. Produced via immunoSEQ multiplex PCR; TCRdb's table is partial and in-frame only. The sample has 200,000 to 300,000 clones, around 86% seen once. This TCR came from a young man who had recovered from COVID-19. The chain couples TRBV6-5 to TRBJ1-2; D unresolved. Sequenced material: peripheral blood. The CDR3 nucleotides are TGTGCCAGCAGTTACTCCCGGGATCTGTTCTTC. Protein: CASSYSRDLFF.